Detailed here is one TCR beta chain. Its antigen is unidentified. This sample stems from a study of tumor and adjacent non-tumor tissue in lung cancer. Three rounds of nested PCR, following a modified ARM-PCR protocol, produced the TCRbeta library. Each CDR3 protein is one row after TCRdb ran MiXCR on the multiplex PCR reads. Here the sample spans approximately 110,000 distinct CDR3 sequences, more than 60% being singletons. Study-wide findings and caveats: Normal lung showed higher cumulative top 100 clone frequency than tumor. Tumor tissue had significantly higher TCR diversity than normal lung.

The template was RNA from unsorted bulk tissue. The length of the CDR3 is 17 residues. V lost 4 bases and J lost 8, with 24 bases in between. In germline, CDR1 is LGHNA, CDR2 YSLEER. The sequence came from a woman aged 55-69 years with non-small cell lung cancer. The specimen sequenced was lung tumor tissue. V and J are TRBV4-3 and TRBJ2-1; D is possibly TRBD2 (5 bases). The CDR3 DNA is TGCGCCAGCAGCCCAGCTGCGACTAACGTGAGTCTTGATGAGCAGTTCTTC. Protein: CASSPAATNVSLDEQFF.